The clone carrying this T cell receptor beta chain was observed at least ten times. As yet, its antigen is unknown. The sample comes from a study of T cell repertoires in cytomegalovirus infection. Study-level findings and limits: HLA-C-restricted TCR beta clonotypes specific for CMV led the ex vivo response.

CDR3 length equals 15 residues. CDR1 is SGHTA, CDR2 FQGNSA, per germline. J gave up 0 bases and V 5 bases, and 5 bases lay outside the gene matches. TCRdb reprocessed the reads via MiXCR and lists one record per CDR3 protein. The profile shows some 940,000 distinct CDR3 sequences, roughly 30% of them singletons. This chain connects TRBV7-2 to TRBJ2-7; 9 bases are a match to TRBD1. This clonotype was sampled from a human donor in good health (CMV status not recorded). Some clones in this sample may be carry-over from other donors' samples. Sequenced here: cultured CD8+ T cells from PBMCs, sampled from culture after CMV antigen stimulation. Here the CDR3 reads CASSGGQGSSYEQYV. The CDR3 region has the DNA TGTGCCAGCAGCGGAGGACAGGGGAGCTCCTACGAGCAGTACGTC.